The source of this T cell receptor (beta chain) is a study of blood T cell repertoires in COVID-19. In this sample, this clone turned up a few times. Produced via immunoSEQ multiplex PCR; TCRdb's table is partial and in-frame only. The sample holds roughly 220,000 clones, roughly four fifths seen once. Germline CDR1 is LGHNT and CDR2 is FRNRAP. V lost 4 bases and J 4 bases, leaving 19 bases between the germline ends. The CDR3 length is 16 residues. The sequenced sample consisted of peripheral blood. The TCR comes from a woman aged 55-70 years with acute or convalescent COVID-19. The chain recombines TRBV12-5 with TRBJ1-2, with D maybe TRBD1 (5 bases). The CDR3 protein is CASGSEHRSSFYGYTF. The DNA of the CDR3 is TGTGCTAGTGGTTCGGAGCACAGGAGTTCCTTCTATGGCTACACCTTC. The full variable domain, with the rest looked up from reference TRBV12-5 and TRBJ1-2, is DARVTQTPRHKVTEMGQEVTMRCQPILGHNTVFWYRQTMMQGLELLAYFRNRAPLDDSGMPKDRFSAEMPDATLATLKIQPSEPRDSAVYFCASGSEHRSSFYGYTFGSGTRLTVV.